A selection of T cell receptor beta chains follows, all from one sample in a study of blood T cell repertoires in COVID-19. Repertoires were generated with immunoSEQ multiplex PCR, while TCRdb's copy carries only in-frame clones and drops some. This sample has around 190,000 clones, with 60% to 85% found just once. Sequences were obtained from peripheral blood. Receptors were obtained from a woman aged 50 to 65 with active or convalescent COVID-19. The CDR3 runs from the conserved cysteine through the conserved F or W. D genes are given only for firm matches. Clone size is shown for a subset of rows, as once, few, many or a class of expanded clone.

cdr3_aa: CSVQGFTEAFF
cdr3_nt: TGCAGCGTTCAGGGTTTCACTGAAGCTTTCTTT
v_call: TRBV29-1
d_call: -
clone_size: -
j_call: TRBJ1-1

cdr3_aa: CASSLVESLHHF
cdr3_nt: TGTGCCAGCAGCTTGGTCGAGTCTCTTCACCACTTT
v_call: TRBV5-5
d_call: -
clone_size: -
j_call: TRBJ1-6

cdr3_aa: CASSPRTSGGALPYNEQFF
cdr3_nt: TGTGCCAGCAGCCCCCGGACTAGCGGGGGGGCCCTTCCCTACAATGAGCAGTTCTTC
v_call: TRBV9
d_call: TRBD2
clone_size: -
j_call: TRBJ2-1

cdr3_aa: CASSLGQSNNSPLHF
cdr3_nt: TGCGCCAGCAGCTTGGGACAGTCTAATAATTCACCCCTCCACTTT
v_call: TRBV5-1
d_call: -
clone_size: -
j_call: TRBJ1-6

cdr3_aa: CATSRATANTEAFF
cdr3_nt: TGTGCCACCAGCAGAGCCACAGCGAACACTGAAGCTTTCTTT
v_call: TRBV15
d_call: -
clone_size: -
j_call: TRBJ1-1

cdr3_aa: CASRPTSGVAGELFF
cdr3_nt: TGTGCCAGCAGGCCGACTAGCGGTGTTGCCGGGGAGCTGTTTTTT
v_call: TRBV6-5
d_call: TRBD2
clone_size: -
j_call: TRBJ2-2

cdr3_aa: CASSLLRDEQFF
cdr3_nt: TGTGCCAGCAGCTTACTGAGGGATGAGCAGTTCTTC
v_call: TRBV7-3
d_call: -
clone_size: -
j_call: TRBJ2-1

cdr3_aa: CASSIGRVARGNEQFF
cdr3_nt: TGTGCCAGTAGTATAGGGAGGGTAGCACGGGGAAATGAGCAGTTCTTC
v_call: TRBV19
d_call: -
clone_size: -
j_call: TRBJ2-1

cdr3_aa: CSVGQGAHTEAFF
cdr3_nt: TGCAGCGTGGGACAGGGGGCGCACACTGAAGCTTTCTTT
v_call: TRBV29-1
d_call: TRBD1
clone_size: once
j_call: TRBJ1-1

cdr3_aa: CASAGAAKNIQYF
cdr3_nt: TGTGCCAGTGCGGGGGCAGCCAAAAACATTCAGTACTTC
v_call: TRBV7-2
d_call: -
clone_size: -
j_call: TRBJ2-4

cdr3_aa: CASSLAGLSEEQYF
cdr3_nt: TGTGCCAGCAGCTTAGCCGGACTAAGCGAGGAGCAGTACTTC
v_call: TRBV7-2
d_call: -
clone_size: -
j_call: TRBJ2-7

cdr3_aa: CSVASSGSYNEQFF
cdr3_nt: TGCAGCGTTGCCTCTAGCGGCTCCTACAATGAGCAGTTCTTC
v_call: TRBV29-1
d_call: TRBD2
clone_size: many
j_call: TRBJ2-1

cdr3_aa: CASSFGTGKNEQFF
cdr3_nt: TGTGCCAGCAGCTTTGGGACAGGTAAAAATGAGCAGTTCTTC
v_call: TRBV7-3
d_call: TRBD1
clone_size: -
j_call: TRBJ2-1

cdr3_aa: CASSFGGATSGELFF
cdr3_nt: TGTGCCAGCAGTTTTGGGGGGGCGACGTCCGGGGAGCTGTTTTTT
v_call: TRBV28
d_call: -
clone_size: -
j_call: TRBJ2-2

cdr3_aa: CAGGTDTTNEKLFF
cdr3_nt: TGTGCCGGGGGGACGGATACAACTAATGAAAAACTGTTTTTT
v_call: TRBV7-9
d_call: -
clone_size: -
j_call: TRBJ1-4

cdr3_aa: CASSSYRDRSFYGYTF
cdr3_nt: TGTGCCAGCAGCTCATACCGGGACAGGTCTTTCTATGGCTACACCTTC
v_call: TRBV11-2
d_call: TRBD1
clone_size: many
j_call: TRBJ1-2

cdr3_aa: CASSLSRGSYEQYF
cdr3_nt: TGTGCCAGCAGTTTATCCAGGGGCTCCTACGAGCAGTACTTC
v_call: TRBV28
d_call: -
clone_size: -
j_call: TRBJ2-7

cdr3_aa: CASSVDPSGANTGELFF
cdr3_nt: TGTGCCAGCAGCGTAGACCCAAGCGGAGCGAACACCGGGGAGCTGTTTTTT
v_call: TRBV9
d_call: -
clone_size: -
j_call: TRBJ2-2

cdr3_aa: CASSWAHPTNSPLHF
cdr3_nt: TGTGCCAGCAGCTGGGCCCACCCAACAAATTCACCCCTCCACTTT
v_call: TRBV7-8
d_call: -
clone_size: -
j_call: TRBJ1-6

cdr3_aa: CATRGQGAEAFF
cdr3_nt: TGTGCCACCCGCGGACAGGGCGCTGAAGCTTTCTTT
v_call: TRBV10-3
d_call: TRBD1
clone_size: -
j_call: TRBJ1-1

cdr3_aa: CSPGGRNTQYF
cdr3_nt: TGCAGTCCAGGGGGGAGGAATACGCAGTATTTT
v_call: TRBV20-1
d_call: -
clone_size: once
j_call: TRBJ2-3

cdr3_aa: CASSLTPNYGYTF
cdr3_nt: TGTGCCAGCAGTTTAACACCTAACTATGGCTACACCTTC
v_call: TRBV12-3/TRBV12-4
d_call: -
clone_size: -
j_call: TRBJ1-2

cdr3_aa: CASSLDPWRDLNEQFF
cdr3_nt: TGCGCCAGCAGCTTGGACCCTTGGCGGGATCTCAATGAGCAGTTCTTC
v_call: TRBV5-1
d_call: -
clone_size: -
j_call: TRBJ2-1

cdr3_aa: CASRLTAGQETQYF
cdr3_nt: TGTGCCAGCAGATTGACAGCGGGTCAAGAGACCCAGTACTTC
v_call: TRBV2
d_call: -
clone_size: -
j_call: TRBJ2-5

cdr3_aa: CASSPILGTGEETQYF
cdr3_nt: TGTGCCAGCAGTCCCATATTGGGGACAGGGGAAGAGACCCAGTACTTC
v_call: TRBV28
d_call: TRBD1
clone_size: -
j_call: TRBJ2-5

cdr3_aa: CSVEGDRGGELFF
cdr3_nt: TGCAGCGTGGAAGGGGACAGGGGCGGGGAGCTGTTTTTT
v_call: TRBV29-1
d_call: TRBD1
clone_size: -
j_call: TRBJ2-2

cdr3_aa: CASSQEKGTAQETQYF
cdr3_nt: TGTGCCAGCAGCCAAGAAAAGGGGACAGCCCAAGAGACCCAGTACTTC
v_call: TRBV3-1/TRBV3-2
d_call: TRBD1
clone_size: -
j_call: TRBJ2-5

cdr3_aa: CASSSSGLAGNEQFF
cdr3_nt: TGTGCCAGCAGCTCATCGGGACTAGCTGGCAATGAGCAGTTCTTC
v_call: TRBV7-2
d_call: TRBD2
clone_size: -
j_call: TRBJ2-1

cdr3_aa: CSVVYMTGAEAFF
cdr3_nt: TGCAGCGTTGTTTATATGACAGGGGCGGAAGCTTTCTTT
v_call: TRBV29-1
d_call: TRBD1
clone_size: -
j_call: TRBJ1-1

cdr3_aa: CASRKDTVYGYTF
cdr3_nt: TGTGCCAGCAGGAAGGACACGGTCTATGGCTACACCTTC
v_call: TRBV6-5
d_call: -
clone_size: -
j_call: TRBJ1-2

cdr3_aa: CATSRITGQVNYEQYF
cdr3_nt: TGTGCCACCAGCAGGATTACGGGACAGGTTAACTACGAGCAGTACTTC
v_call: TRBV15
d_call: TRBD1
clone_size: few
j_call: TRBJ2-7

cdr3_aa: CAWSQGTVPYKAFF
cdr3_nt: TGTGCCTGGAGCCAGGGGACAGTCCCGTACAAAGCTTTCTTT
v_call: TRBV30
d_call: TRBD1
clone_size: few
j_call: TRBJ1-1

cdr3_aa: CASSSGGGNTEAFF
cdr3_nt: TGTGCCAGCAGTTCGGGAGGGGGGAACACTGAAGCTTTCTTT
v_call: TRBV6-5
d_call: -
clone_size: few
j_call: TRBJ1-1

cdr3_aa: CASSQHNRREQGPGAYNSPLHF
cdr3_nt: TGCGCCAGCAGTCAACATAATCGCCGGGAACAGGGTCCAGGGGCGTATAATTCACCCCTCCACTTT
v_call: TRBV23-1
d_call: -
clone_size: -
j_call: TRBJ1-6

cdr3_aa: CASSESLAGTGELFF
cdr3_nt: TGTGCCAGCAGTGAAAGTCTAGCGGGGACCGGGGAGCTGTTTTTT
v_call: TRBV25-1
d_call: TRBD2
clone_size: -
j_call: TRBJ2-2

cdr3_aa: CASSEAGWAGLNTEAFF
cdr3_nt: TGTGCCAGCAGTGAAGCGGGTTGGGCAGGGCTGAACACTGAAGCTTTCTTT
v_call: TRBV6-1
d_call: -
clone_size: -
j_call: TRBJ1-1

cdr3_aa: CASSRGTGQINSPLHF
cdr3_nt: TGTGCCAGCAGCCGAGGAACGGGACAGATTAATTCACCCCTCCACTTT
v_call: TRBV9
d_call: TRBD1
clone_size: -
j_call: TRBJ1-6

cdr3_aa: CASSQEHRSSYEQYF
cdr3_nt: TGCGCCAGCAGCCAAGAGCACAGGTCAAGCTACGAGCAGTACTTC
v_call: TRBV4-3
d_call: -
clone_size: -
j_call: TRBJ2-7

cdr3_aa: CASRGRDSIYNEQFF
cdr3_nt: TGTGCCAGCAGGGGGAGGGACTCCATCTACAATGAGCAGTTCTTC
v_call: TRBV28
d_call: TRBD2
clone_size: -
j_call: TRBJ2-1

cdr3_aa: CASSPRWGGGNQPQHF
cdr3_nt: TGCGCCAGCAGCCCGCGATGGGGAGGCGGCAATCAGCCCCAGCATTTT
v_call: TRBV4-3
d_call: -
clone_size: -
j_call: TRBJ1-5

cdr3_aa: CASSLVSETPPYNEQFF
cdr3_nt: TGCGCCAGCAGCTTGGTTTCCGAGACTCCCCCTTACAATGAGCAGTTCTTC
v_call: TRBV5-1
d_call: -
clone_size: -
j_call: TRBJ2-1

cdr3_aa: CASSLPTYRQGYEQYF
cdr3_nt: TGTGCCAGCAGCTTACCCACCTATAGACAGGGCTACGAGCAGTACTTC
v_call: TRBV7-9
d_call: TRBD1
clone_size: -
j_call: TRBJ2-7

cdr3_aa: CSVLKGARGVNEQYF
cdr3_nt: TGCAGCGTCTTAAAGGGGGCCAGGGGGGTCAACGAGCAGTACTTC
v_call: TRBV29-1
d_call: -
clone_size: -
j_call: TRBJ2-7

cdr3_aa: CASSRQGNGETQYF
cdr3_nt: TGTGCCAGCAGCCGACAGGGGAACGGAGAGACCCAGTACTTC
v_call: TRBV3-1/TRBV3-2
d_call: TRBD1
clone_size: -
j_call: TRBJ2-5

cdr3_aa: CASSLVAGDYTF
cdr3_nt: TGTGCCAGCAGCTTAGTAGCGGGGGACTACACCTTC
v_call: TRBV7-2
d_call: -
clone_size: -
j_call: TRBJ1-2

cdr3_aa: CASSEWGGGQLGYTF
cdr3_nt: TGTGCCAGCAGTGAATGGGGTGGGGGACAGCTTGGCTACACCTTC
v_call: TRBV6-1
d_call: TRBD1
clone_size: -
j_call: TRBJ1-2

cdr3_aa: CASSQTDPVNTEAFF
cdr3_nt: TGTGCCAGCAGCCAGACAGACCCAGTGAACACTGAAGCTTTCTTT
v_call: TRBV6-2/TRBV6-3
d_call: -
clone_size: -
j_call: TRBJ1-1

cdr3_aa: CASSLSVDILNTEAFF
cdr3_nt: TGTGCCAGCAGTTTATCGGTGGACATTTTGAACACTGAAGCTTTCTTT
v_call: TRBV27
d_call: -
clone_size: -
j_call: TRBJ1-1

cdr3_aa: CASSRERGGTLAKNIQYF
cdr3_nt: TGTGCCAGTAGTAGAGAGCGGGGGGGAACCCTAGCCAAAAACATTCAGTACTTC
v_call: TRBV19
d_call: TRBD2
clone_size: -
j_call: TRBJ2-4

cdr3_aa: CASSYSTGTGNTIYF
cdr3_nt: TGTGCCAGCAGTTACTCTACAGGGACTGGAAACACCATATATTTT
v_call: TRBV6-6
d_call: -
clone_size: -
j_call: TRBJ1-3

cdr3_aa: CASSDGPNYGYTF
cdr3_nt: TGTGCCAGCAGTGACGGTCCTAACTATGGCTACACCTTC
v_call: TRBV2
d_call: -
clone_size: -
j_call: TRBJ1-2